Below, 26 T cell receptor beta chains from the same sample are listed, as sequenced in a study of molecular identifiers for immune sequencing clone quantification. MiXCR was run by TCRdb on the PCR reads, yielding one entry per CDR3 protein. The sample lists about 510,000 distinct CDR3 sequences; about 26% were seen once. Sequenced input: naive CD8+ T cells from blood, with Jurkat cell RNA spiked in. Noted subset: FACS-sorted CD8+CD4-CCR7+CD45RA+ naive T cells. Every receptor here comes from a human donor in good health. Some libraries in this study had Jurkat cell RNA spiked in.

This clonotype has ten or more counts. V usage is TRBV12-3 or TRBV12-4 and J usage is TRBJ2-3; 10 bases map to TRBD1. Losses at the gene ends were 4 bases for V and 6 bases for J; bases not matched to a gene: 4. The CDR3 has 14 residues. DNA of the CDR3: TGTGCCAGCAGTTCGGGGACAGGGGTTGATACGCAGTATTTT. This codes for CASSSGTGVDTQYF.

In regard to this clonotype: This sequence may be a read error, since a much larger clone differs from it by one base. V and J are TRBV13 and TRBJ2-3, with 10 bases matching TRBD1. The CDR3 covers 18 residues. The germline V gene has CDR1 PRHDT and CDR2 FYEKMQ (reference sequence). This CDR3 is CASSFGTGDPTSTDTQCF. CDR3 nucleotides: TGTGCCAGCAGCTTCGGGACAGGGGACCCGACTAGCACAGATACGCAGTGTTTT.

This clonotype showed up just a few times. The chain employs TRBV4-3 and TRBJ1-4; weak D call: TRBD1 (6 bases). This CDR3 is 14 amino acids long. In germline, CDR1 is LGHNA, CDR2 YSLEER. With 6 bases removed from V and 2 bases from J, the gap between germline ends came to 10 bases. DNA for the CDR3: TGCGCCAGCAGGGGGGGCGAGACTAATGAAAAACTGTTTTTT. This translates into CASRGGETNEKLFF.

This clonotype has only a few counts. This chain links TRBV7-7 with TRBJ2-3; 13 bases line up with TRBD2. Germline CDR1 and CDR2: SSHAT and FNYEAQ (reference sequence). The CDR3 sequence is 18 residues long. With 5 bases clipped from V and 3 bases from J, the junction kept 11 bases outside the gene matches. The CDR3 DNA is TGTGCCAGCAGCCCCCCCGGGACTAGCGGGGAGGAAACAGATACGCAGTATTTT. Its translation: CASSPPGTSGEETDTQYF.

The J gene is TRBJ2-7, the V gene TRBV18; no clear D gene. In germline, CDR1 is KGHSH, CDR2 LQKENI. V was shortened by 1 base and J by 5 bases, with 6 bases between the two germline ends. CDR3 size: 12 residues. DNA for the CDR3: TGTGCCAGCTCACCACAGGGCCACGAGCAGTACTTC. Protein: CASSPQGHEQYF.

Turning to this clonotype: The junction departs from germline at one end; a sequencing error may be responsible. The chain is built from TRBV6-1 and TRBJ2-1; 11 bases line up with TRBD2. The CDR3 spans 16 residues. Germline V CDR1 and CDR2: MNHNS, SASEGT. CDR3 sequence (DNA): TGTGCCAGCAGTGAATGGCTAGCGGGAGGACTGAATGAGCAGATCTTC. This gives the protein CASSEWLAGGLNEQIF.

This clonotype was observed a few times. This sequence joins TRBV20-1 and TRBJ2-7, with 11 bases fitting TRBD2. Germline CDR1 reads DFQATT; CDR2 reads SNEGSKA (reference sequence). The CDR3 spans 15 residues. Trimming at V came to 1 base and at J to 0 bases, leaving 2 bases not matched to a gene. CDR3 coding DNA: TGCAGTGCTAGAGGACTAGCGGGATTCTCCTACGAGCAGTACTTC. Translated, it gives CSARGLAGFSYEQYF.

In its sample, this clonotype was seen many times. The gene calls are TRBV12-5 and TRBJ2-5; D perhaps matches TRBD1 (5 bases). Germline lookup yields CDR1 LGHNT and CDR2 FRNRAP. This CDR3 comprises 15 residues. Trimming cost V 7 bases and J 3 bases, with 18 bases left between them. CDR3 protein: CASAQSRTPKETQYF. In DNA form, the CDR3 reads TGTGCTAGTGCCCAATCCCGGACACCTAAAGAGACCCAGTACTTC.

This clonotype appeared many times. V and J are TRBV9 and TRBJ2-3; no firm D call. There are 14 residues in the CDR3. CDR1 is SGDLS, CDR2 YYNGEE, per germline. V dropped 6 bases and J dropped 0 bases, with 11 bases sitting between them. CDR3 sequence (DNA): TGTGCCAGCACGTCCGCATCTAGCACAGATACGCAGTATTTT. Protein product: CASTSASSTDTQYF.

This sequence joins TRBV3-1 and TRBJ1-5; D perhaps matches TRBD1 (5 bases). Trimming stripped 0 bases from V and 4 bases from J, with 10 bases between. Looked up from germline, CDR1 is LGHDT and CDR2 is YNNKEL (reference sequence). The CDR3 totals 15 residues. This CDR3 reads CASSQDKGPNQPQHF. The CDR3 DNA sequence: TGTGCCAGCAGCCAAGACAAGGGGCCGAATCAGCCCCAGCATTTT.

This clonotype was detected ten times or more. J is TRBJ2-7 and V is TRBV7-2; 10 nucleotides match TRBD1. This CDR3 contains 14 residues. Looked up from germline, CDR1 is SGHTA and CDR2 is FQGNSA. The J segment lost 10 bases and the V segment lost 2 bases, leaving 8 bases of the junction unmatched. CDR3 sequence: CASSLLGDRGFQYF. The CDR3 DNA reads TGTGCCAGCAGCTTACTTGGGGACAGGGGCTTTCAGTACTTC.

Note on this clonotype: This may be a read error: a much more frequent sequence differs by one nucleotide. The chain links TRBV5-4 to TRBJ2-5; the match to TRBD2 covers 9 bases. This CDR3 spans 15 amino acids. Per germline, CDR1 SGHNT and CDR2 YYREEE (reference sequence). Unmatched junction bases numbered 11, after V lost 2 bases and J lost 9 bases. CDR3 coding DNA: TGTGCCAGCAGCTTAGGGTTTAGCGGGAGTGAGTCCCAGTACTTC. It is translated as CASSLGFSGSESQYF.

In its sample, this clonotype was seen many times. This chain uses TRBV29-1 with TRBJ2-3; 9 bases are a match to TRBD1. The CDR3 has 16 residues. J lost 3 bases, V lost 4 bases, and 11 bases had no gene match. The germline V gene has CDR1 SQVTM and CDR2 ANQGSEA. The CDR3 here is CSVVSADRGLTDTQYF. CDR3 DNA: TGCAGCGTTGTTAGTGCAGACAGGGGGTTGACAGATACGCAGTATTTT.

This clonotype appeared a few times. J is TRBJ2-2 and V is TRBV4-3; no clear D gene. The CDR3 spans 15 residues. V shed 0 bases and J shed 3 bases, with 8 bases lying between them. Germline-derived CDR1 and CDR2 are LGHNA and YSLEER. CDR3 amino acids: CASSQERWHTGELFF. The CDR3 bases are TGCGCCAGCAGCCAAGAGCGATGGCACACCGGGGAGCTGTTTTTT.

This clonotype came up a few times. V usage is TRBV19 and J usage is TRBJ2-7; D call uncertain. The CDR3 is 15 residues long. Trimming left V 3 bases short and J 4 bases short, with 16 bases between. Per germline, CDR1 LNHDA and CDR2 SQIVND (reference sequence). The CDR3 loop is CASSIGTAPRYEQYF. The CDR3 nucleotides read TGTGCCAGTAGTATCGGCACAGCCCCAAGGTACGAGCAGTACTTC.

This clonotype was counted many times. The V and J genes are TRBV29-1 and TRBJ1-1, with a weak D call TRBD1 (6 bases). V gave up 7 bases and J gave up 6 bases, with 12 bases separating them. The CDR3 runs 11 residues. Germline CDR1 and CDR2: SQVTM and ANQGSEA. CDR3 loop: CSAKQGAEAFF. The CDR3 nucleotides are TGCAGCGCAAAACAGGGCGCTGAAGCTTTCTTT.

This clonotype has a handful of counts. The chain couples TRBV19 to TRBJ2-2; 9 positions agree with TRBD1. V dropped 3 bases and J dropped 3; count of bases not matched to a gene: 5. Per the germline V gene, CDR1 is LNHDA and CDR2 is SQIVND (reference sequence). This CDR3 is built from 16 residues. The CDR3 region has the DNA TGTGCCAGTAGTATGTTCACAGGGGGCGACACCGGGGAGCTGTTTTTT. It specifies CASSMFTGGDTGELFF. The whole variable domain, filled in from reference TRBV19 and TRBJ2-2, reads DGGITQSPKYLFRKEGQNVTLSCEQNLNHDAMYWYRQDPGQGLRLIYYSQIVNDFQKGDIAEGYSVSREKKESFPLTVTSAQKNPTAFYLCASSMFTGGDTGELFFGEGSRLTVL.

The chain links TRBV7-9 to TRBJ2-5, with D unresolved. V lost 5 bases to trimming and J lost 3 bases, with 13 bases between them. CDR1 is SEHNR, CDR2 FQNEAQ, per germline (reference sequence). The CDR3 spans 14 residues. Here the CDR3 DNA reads TGTGCCAGCAGCCCGGCGTATGAGAAAGAGACCCAGTACTTC. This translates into CASSPAYEKETQYF.

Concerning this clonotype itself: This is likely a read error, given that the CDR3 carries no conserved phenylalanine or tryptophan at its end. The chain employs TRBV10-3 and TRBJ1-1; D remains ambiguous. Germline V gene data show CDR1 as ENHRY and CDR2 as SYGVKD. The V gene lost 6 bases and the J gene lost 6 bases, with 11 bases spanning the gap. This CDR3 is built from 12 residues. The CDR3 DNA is TGTGCCATCAGGGATCAGCGGCCTGAAGCTTTCCTT. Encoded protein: CAIRDQRPEAFL.

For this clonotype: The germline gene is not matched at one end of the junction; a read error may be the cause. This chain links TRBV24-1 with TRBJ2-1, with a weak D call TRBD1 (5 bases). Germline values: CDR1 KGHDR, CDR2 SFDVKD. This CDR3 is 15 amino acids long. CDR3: CASSDLGQEHNEQFF. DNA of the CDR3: TGTGCCTCCAGTGATTTGGGGCAGGAGCACAATGAGCAGTTCTTC.

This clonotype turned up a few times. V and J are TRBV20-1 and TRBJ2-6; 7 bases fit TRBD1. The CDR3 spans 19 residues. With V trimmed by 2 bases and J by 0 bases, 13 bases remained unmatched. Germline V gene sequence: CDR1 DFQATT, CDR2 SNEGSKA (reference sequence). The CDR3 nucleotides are TGCAGTGCTAGATCTTATCGGACAGGTGCCACCTCTGGGGCCAACGTCCTGACTTTC. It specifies CSARSYRTGATSGANVLTF.

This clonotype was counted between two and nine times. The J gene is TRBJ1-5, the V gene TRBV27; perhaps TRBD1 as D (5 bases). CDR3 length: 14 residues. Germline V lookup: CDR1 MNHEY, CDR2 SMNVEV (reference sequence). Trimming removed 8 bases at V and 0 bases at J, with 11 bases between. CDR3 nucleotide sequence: TGTGCCAGCGACAGTCTGTATAGCAATCAGCCCCAGCATTTT. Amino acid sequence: CASDSLYSNQPQHF.

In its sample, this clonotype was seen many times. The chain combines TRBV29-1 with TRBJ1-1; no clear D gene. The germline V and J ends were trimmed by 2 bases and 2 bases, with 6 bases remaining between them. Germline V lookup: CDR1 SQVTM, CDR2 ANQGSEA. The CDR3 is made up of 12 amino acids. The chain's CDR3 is CSVEPRNTEAFF. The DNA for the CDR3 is TGCAGCGTTGAACCCAGAAACACTGAAGCTTTCTTT. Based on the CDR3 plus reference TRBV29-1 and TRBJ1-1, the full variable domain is SAVISQKPSRDICQRGTSLTIQCQVDSQVTMMFWYRQQPGQSLTLIATANQGSEATYESGFVIDKFPISRPNLTFSTLTVSNMSPEDSSIYLCSVEPRNTEAFFGQGTRLTVV.

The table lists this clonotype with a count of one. The CDR3 nucleotides are TGCGCCAGCAGCCAAGTCCCACTAGCGGAGAACAATGAGCAGTTCTTC. Translation: CASSQVPLAENNEQFF. The chain has TRBV4-1 and TRBJ2-1; 8 bases line up with TRBD2. Germline CDR1 is MGHRA and CDR2 is YSYEKL. CDR3 length equals 16 residues. Trimming removed 1 base from V and 5 bases from J; junction bases left unmatched: 7.

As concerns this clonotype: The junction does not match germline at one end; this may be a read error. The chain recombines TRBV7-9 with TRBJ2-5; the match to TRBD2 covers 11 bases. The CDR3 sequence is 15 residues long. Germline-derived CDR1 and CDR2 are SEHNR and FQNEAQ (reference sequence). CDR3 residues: CAGSMASGRLETQYF. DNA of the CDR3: TGTGCCGGCAGCATGGCTAGCGGGAGGTTGGAGACCCAGTACTTC.

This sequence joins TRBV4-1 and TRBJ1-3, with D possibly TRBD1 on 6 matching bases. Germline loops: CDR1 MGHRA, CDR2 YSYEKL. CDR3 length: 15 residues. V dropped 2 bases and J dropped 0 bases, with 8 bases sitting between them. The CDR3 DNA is TGCGCCAGCAGCCAAATAGGGGGCTCTGGAAACACCATATATTTT. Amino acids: CASSQIGGSGNTIYF.